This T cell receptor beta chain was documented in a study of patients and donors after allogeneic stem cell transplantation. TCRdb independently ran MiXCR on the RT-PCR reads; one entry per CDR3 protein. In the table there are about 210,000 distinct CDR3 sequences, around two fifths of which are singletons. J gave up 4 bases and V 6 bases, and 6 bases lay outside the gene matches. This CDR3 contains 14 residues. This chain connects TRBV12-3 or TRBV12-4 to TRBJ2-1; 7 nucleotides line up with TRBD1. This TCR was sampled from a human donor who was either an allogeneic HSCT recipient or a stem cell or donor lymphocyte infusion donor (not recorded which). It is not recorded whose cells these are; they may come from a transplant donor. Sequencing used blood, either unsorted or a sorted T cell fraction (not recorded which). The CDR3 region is CASRPGQTYNEQFF. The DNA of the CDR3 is TGTGCCAGCAGGCCGGGACAGACTTACAATGAGCAGTTCTTC.